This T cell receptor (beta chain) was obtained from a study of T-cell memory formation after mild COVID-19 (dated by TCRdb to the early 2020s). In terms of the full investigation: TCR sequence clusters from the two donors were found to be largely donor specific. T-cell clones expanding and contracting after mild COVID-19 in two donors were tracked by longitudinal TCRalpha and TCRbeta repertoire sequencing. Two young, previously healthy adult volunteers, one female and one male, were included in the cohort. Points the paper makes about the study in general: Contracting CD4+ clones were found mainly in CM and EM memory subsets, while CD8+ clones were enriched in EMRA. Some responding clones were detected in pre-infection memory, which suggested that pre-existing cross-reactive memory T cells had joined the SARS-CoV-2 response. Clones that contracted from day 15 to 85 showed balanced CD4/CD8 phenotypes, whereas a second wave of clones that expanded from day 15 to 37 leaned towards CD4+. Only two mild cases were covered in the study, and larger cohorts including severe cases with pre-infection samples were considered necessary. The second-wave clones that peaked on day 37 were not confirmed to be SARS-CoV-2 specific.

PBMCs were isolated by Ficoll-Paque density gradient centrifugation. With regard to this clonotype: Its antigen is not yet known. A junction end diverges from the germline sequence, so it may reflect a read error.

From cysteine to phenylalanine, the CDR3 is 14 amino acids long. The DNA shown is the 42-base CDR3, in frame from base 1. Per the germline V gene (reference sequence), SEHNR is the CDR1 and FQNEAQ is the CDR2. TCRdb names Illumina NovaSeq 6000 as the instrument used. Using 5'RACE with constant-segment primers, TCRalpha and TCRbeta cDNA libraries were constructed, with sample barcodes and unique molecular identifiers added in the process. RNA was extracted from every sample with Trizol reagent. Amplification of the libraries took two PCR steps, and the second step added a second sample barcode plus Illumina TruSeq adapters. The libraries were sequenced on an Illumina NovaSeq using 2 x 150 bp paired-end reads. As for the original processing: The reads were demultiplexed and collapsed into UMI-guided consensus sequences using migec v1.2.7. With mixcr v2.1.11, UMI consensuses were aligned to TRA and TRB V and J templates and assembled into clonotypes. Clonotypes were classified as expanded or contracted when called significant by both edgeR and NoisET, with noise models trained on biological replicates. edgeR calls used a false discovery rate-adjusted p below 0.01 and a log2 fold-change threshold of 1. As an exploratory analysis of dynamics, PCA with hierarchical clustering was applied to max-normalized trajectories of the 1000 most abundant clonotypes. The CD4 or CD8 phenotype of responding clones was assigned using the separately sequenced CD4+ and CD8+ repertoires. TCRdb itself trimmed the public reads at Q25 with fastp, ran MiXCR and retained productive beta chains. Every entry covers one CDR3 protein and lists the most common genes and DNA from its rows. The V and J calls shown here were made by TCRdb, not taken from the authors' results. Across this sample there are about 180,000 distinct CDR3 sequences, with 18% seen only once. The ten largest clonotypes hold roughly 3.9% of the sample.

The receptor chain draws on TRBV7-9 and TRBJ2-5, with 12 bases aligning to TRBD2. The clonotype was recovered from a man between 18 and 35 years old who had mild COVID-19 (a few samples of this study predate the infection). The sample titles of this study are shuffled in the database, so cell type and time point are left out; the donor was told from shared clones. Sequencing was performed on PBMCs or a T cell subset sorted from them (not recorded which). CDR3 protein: CASSLAGGMETQYF. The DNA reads TGTGCCAGCAGCCTAGCGGGGGGGATGGAGACCCAGTACTTC.